These 26 T cell receptor beta chains were all obtained from the same sample, sequenced in a study of T cells after yellow fever vaccination. TCRdb analysed the 5' RACE reads with MiXCR anew, one entry per CDR3 protein. This repertoire shows fewer than 500,000 distinct CDR3 sequences, about 19% found once; its top ten account for about a sixth. The sequenced sample was PBMCs, obtained before the yellow fever booster vaccination. The receptor set was obtained from a man between 18 and 29 years old who received the YFV17D yellow fever vaccine.

This clonotype was found a few times. The chain couples TRBV9 to TRBJ2-7; TRBD2 matches at 8 bases. Trimming removed 2 bases from V and 9 bases from J; junction bases left unmatched: 7. Germline CDR1 is SGDLS and CDR2 is YYNGEE. There are 13 residues in the CDR3. CDR3 coding DNA: TGTGCCAGCAGCGTTAGCGGGATCGGAAGGCAGTACGTC. Its translation is CASSVSGIGRQYV.

This clonotype was observed a handful of times. The chain carries TRBV7-9 and TRBJ2-1; 13 positions agree with TRBD2. V dropped 4 bases and J dropped 9; count of bases not matched to a gene: 12. Germline V gives CDR1 SEHNR, CDR2 FQNEAQ (reference sequence). This CDR3 contains 17 residues. CDR3 DNA sequence: TGTGCCAGCAGCTCGCGACTAGCGGGGGGCCGAGCGGGTGAGCAGTTCTTC. Encoded protein: CASSSRLAGGRAGEQFF. The full variable domain, rest sourced from reference TRBV7-9 and TRBJ2-1, is DTGVSQNPRHKITKRGQNVTFRCDPISEHNRLYWYRQTLGQGPEFLTYFQNEAQLEKSRLLSDRFSAERPKGSFSTLEIQRTEQGDSAMYLCASSSRLAGGRAGEQFFGPGTRLTVL.

This clonotype showed up many times. The V and J genes are TRBV4-3 and TRBJ2-1; the match to TRBD2 covers 7 bases. Unmatched junction bases numbered 11, after V lost 5 bases and J lost 7 bases. The CDR3 is 15 amino acids. CDR1 is LGHNA, CDR2 YSLEER, per germline. The CDR3 region is CASSGGRARFNEQFF. Here the CDR3 DNA reads TGCGCCAGCAGCGGTGGGAGGGCGCGGTTTAATGAGCAGTTCTTC.

This clonotype was counted many times. The chain uses TRBV11-2 and TRBJ2-3; D is ambiguous. This CDR3 comprises 12 residues. V dropped 5 bases and J dropped 5 bases, with 8 bases sitting between them. Germline V gene sequence: CDR1 SGHAT, CDR2 FQNNGV. In nucleotides, the CDR3 is TGTGCCAGCAGCCTCACGATAGATACGCAGTATTTT. Translation: CASSLTIDTQYF.

This clonotype has a handful of counts. The chain joins TRBV25-1 to TRBJ2-1; D uncertain. Trimming removed 8 bases at V and 4 bases at J, with 6 bases between. Germline loops: CDR1 MGHDK, CDR2 SYGVNS. There are 11 residues in the CDR3. The CDR3 DNA follows: TGTGCCAGCGCACAGTACAATGAGCAGTTCTTC. This sequence encodes CASAQYNEQFF.

This clonotype was detected many times. This sequence joins TRBV5-1 and TRBJ1-5; D perhaps matches TRBD1 (5 bases). Germline CDR1 reads SGHRS; CDR2 reads YFSETQ. The CDR3 runs 15 residues. The ends were cut back, 4 bases at V and 1 base at J, with 12 bases in the middle. As DNA, the CDR3 is TGCGCCAGCAGCGCGTTTTGGGGCAGCAATCAGCCCCAGCATTTT. This encodes CASSAFWGSNQPQHF.

This clonotype was seen more than once but under ten times. The V call is TRBV12-3 or TRBV12-4, the J call TRBJ1-5; 7 bases map to TRBD1. The CDR3 extends over 15 amino acids. Trimming at V came to 5 bases and at J to 2 bases, leaving 6 bases not matched to a gene. The CDR3 region has the DNA TGTGCCAGCAGTATGGTTCAGGGGGGCAATCAGCCCCAGCATTTT. Protein product: CASSMVQGGNQPQHF.

This clonotype occurred a few times. V usage is TRBV12-3 or TRBV12-4 and J usage is TRBJ1-1; 10 bases fit TRBD1. Trimming took 5 bases from V and 5 from J; bases not matched to a gene: 11. The CDR3 spans 16 residues. Here the CDR3 DNA reads TGTGCCAGCAGTCGTCCCGGGACAGGGGACCGAACTGAAGCTTTCTTT. Amino acids: CASSRPGTGDRTEAFF.

CDR3 DNA sequence: TGTGCCAGCAGCTTCACAGGGATGGCTAATTCACCCCTCCACTTT. Its protein product is CASSFTGMANSPLHF. The genes are TRBV7-2 and TRBJ1-6; a weak D match, TRBD1 (6 bases). Trimming removed 3 bases at V and 6 bases at J, with 12 bases between. The CDR3 is made up of 15 amino acids. Germline CDR1 reads SGHTA; CDR2 reads FQGNSA.

This clonotype was seen a few times. The junction and the germline gene differ at one end; a read error may be behind it. The chain carries TRBV7-7 and TRBJ2-1, with 11 bases fitting TRBD2. This CDR3 spans 15 amino acids. The germline V gene has CDR1 SSHAT and CDR2 FNYEAQ (reference sequence). CDR3 coding DNA: TGTGCTAGCAGCTTAGAGGCTAGCGGGGGGAGTGAGCAGTTCTTC. It yields the protein CASSLEASGGSEQFF.

The V and J genes are TRBV10-3 and TRBJ2-4, with D perhaps given as TRBD1 or TRBD2 (5 bases each). Per the germline V gene, CDR1 is ENHRY and CDR2 is SYGVKD. Trimming left V 5 bases short and J 7 bases short, with 12 bases between. CDR3 length: 13 amino acids. CDR3 sequence reads: CAISPGTGNIQYF. CDR3 DNA sequence: TGTGCCATCAGTCCCGGGACGGGGAACATTCAGTACTTC.

The gene calls are TRBV11-2 and TRBJ2-5, with 7 bases matching TRBD2. The CDR3 loop spans 15 amino acids. Trimming cost V 5 bases and J 5 bases; bases outside gene matches: 11. The germline CDR1 and CDR2 sequences are SGHAT and FQNNGV. In nucleotides, the CDR3 is TGTGCCAGCAGCCCGAAATTAGCGGGCCTCGAGACCCAGTACTTC. Its protein product is CASSPKLAGLETQYF.

The chain joins TRBV20-1 to TRBJ2-7, with D possibly matching TRBD1 (5 bases). This CDR3 contains 12 residues. The V end was cut by 4 bases, the J end by 1 base, with 8 bases between. Germline V gene lookup returns CDR1 DFQATT and CDR2 SNEGSKA (reference sequence). The CDR3: CSAIRDSYEQYV. The CDR3, as DNA: TGCAGTGCTATCAGGGATTCCTACGAGCAGTACGTC.

This clonotype appeared a few times. The rearrangement joins TRBV27 to TRBJ2-3, with D possibly being TRBD1 (5 bases). Trimming removed 1 base from V and 1 base from J, with 12 bases in between. From germline, CDR1 is MNHEY and CDR2 SMNVEV (reference sequence). This CDR3 contains 16 residues. CDR3 region: CASSLLGRAGTDTQYF. CDR3 bases: TGTGCCAGCAGTTTATTGGGCAGGGCTGGCACAGATACGCAGTATTTT.

A few counts support this clonotype. The V and J genes are TRBV7-2 and TRBJ2-5; D might be TRBD1 (5 bases). This CDR3 contains 13 residues. V shed 0 bases and J shed 4 bases, with 6 bases lying between them. Germline V gene sequence: CDR1 SGHTA, CDR2 FQGNSA. CDR3 nucleotide sequence: TGTGCCAGCAGCTTAGCGCAGGGAGAGACCCAGTACTTC. Translated, it gives CASSLAQGETQYF.

The chain carries TRBV10-1 and TRBJ2-1; the match to TRBD2 covers 7 bases. The trim removed 3 bases at V and 0 bases at J, leaving 11 bases unmatched. Germline CDR1 is WNHNN and CDR2 is SYGVQD (reference sequence). CDR3 length: 18 amino acids. CDR3 region: CASSDAGDRPGSYNEQFF. The CDR3 DNA sequence: TGCGCCAGCAGTGATGCGGGGGACCGACCTGGCTCCTACAATGAGCAGTTCTTC.

This clonotype was found a few times. This chain links TRBV10-3 with TRBJ2-1; D is perhaps TRBD1 (5 bases). Trimming took off 0 bases at V and 4 bases at J, with 13 bases between the two ends. This CDR3 is built from 16 residues. The germline CDR1 and CDR2 sequences are ENHRY and SYGVKD. The chain's CDR3 is CAISESGAPRYNEQFF. The CDR3 DNA is TGTGCCATCAGTGAGTCTGGGGCGCCCCGTTACAATGAGCAGTTCTTC.

The V gene is TRBV2, the J gene TRBJ2-5; tentatively, D is TRBD1 or TRBD2 (5 bases each). The length of the CDR3 is 14 residues. Trimming pared 6 bases from V and 4 bases from J, leaving 15 bases between. CDR1 is SNHLY and CDR2 is FYNNEI in the germline V gene. CDR3 coding DNA: TGTGCCAGCAGCGACCGGGGCAGATCAGAGACCCAGTACTTC. This encodes CASSDRGRSETQYF.

This clonotype was detected a few times. The chain employs TRBV20-1 and TRBJ1-1; D gene unclear. CDR3 length equals 11 residues. V lost 1 base to trimming and J lost 7 bases, with 7 bases between them. Looked up from germline, CDR1 is DFQATT and CDR2 is SNEGSKA (reference sequence). In nucleotides, the CDR3 is TGCAGTGCTAGAGGGCGGGATGAAGCTTTCTTT. Amino acids: CSARGRDEAFF.

The genes are TRBV19 and TRBJ1-2, with D maybe TRBD1 (5 bases). The length of the CDR3 is 13 residues. Per the germline V gene, CDR1 is LNHDA and CDR2 is SQIVND (reference sequence). The germline V and J ends were trimmed by 10 bases and 8 bases, with 20 bases remaining between them. CDR3 residues: CATGGAGLLGYTF. CDR3 sequence (DNA): TGTGCCACAGGCGGGGCAGGGCTCCTCGGCTACACCTTC.

This clonotype was detected a few times. The rearrangement links TRBV5-6 to TRBJ1-2; D gene uncertain. Germline values: CDR1 SGHDT, CDR2 YYEEEE. The CDR3 totals 15 residues. V gave up 0 bases and J gave up 2 bases, with 11 bases separating them. CDR3 sequence reads: CASSLVGQQNYGYTF. CDR3 DNA sequence: TGTGCCAGCAGCTTGGTCGGGCAGCAAAACTATGGCTACACCTTC.

The V and J genes are TRBV7-2 and TRBJ2-5; TRBD2 aligns across 16 bases. The CDR3 runs 19 residues. V lost 0 bases and J lost 4; bases outside the gene matches: 8. CDR1 is SGHTA, CDR2 FQGNSA, per germline. The CDR3 DNA is TGTGCCAGCAGCTTAGCTGTATCGGGACTAGCGGGGGGGCGAGAGACCCAGTACTTC. It yields the protein CASSLAVSGLAGGRETQYF.

In this sample, this clonotype turned up a few times. This rearrangement joins TRBV25-1 to TRBJ2-7, with D maybe TRBD2 (5 bases). The CDR3 loop spans 15 amino acids. Trimming left V 2 bases short and J 2 bases short, with 13 bases between. Germline V gene data show CDR1 as MGHDK and CDR2 as SYGVNS. The CDR3 nucleotides read TGTGCCAGCAGTGAACCCTCGCTCGGGGCCTACGAGCAGTACTTC. Protein: CASSEPSLGAYEQYF.

The chain combines TRBV11-2 with TRBJ2-7; 11 bases match TRBD2. Germline CDR1 and CDR2: SGHAT and FQNNGV. The CDR3 totals 15 residues. Trimming removed 3 bases from V and 1 base from J; junction bases left unmatched: 2. DNA for the CDR3: TGTGCCAGCAGCTTTGTAGCGGGGGGGTCCTACGAGCAGTACGTC. Protein sequence: CASSFVAGGSYEQYV.

This clonotype was seen once. V is TRBV5-5 and J is TRBJ1-2; D remains ambiguous. The CDR3 length is 13 residues. Trimming cost V 0 bases and J 4 bases, with 7 bases left between them. Germline CDR1 is SGHKS and CDR2 is YYEKEE (reference sequence). CDR3 DNA sequence: TGTGCCAGCAGCTTGGAGCCCATCTATGGCTACACCTTC. It is translated as CASSLEPIYGYTF.

This clonotype has a handful of counts. The CDR3 protein is CASSQSQGGPGNTIYF. In DNA, the CDR3 is TGTGCCAGCAGCCAGAGTCAGGGGGGGCCTGGAAACACCATATATTTT. This chain links TRBV4-2 with TRBJ1-3; the match to TRBD1 covers 7 bases. Germline-derived CDR1 and CDR2 are LGHNA and YNFKEQ. CDR3 length: 16 residues. Germline trimming cut 3 bases from V and 2 bases from J; bases unmatched to any gene: 7.